This T cell receptor beta chain is from a study of cytomegalovirus exposure and HLA in healthy donors. Whole-study results and caveats: Researchers left out some V segments, among them TRBV6-2 and TRBV6-3, as indistinguishable.

About this clone: Its matching antigen is unknown.

PCR amplification relied on 60 Vbeta primers (plus 13 Jbeta primers). Only in-frame clones appear in the TCRdb table, and some are missing; sequencing was by immunoSEQ multiplex PCR. This sample's table has under 200,000 clones. The CDR3 sequence is 15 residues long. The germline gives CDR1 KGHSH, CDR2 LQKENI. V was clipped by 2 bases and J by 3 bases; unmatched bases: 4. The clonotype was recovered from a woman between 18 and 30 years old in good health and CMV-seropositive. This chain connects TRBV18 to TRBJ2-1; TRBD2 agrees at 7 bases. The sample taken for sequencing was PBMCs. CDR3 DNA sequence: TGTGCCAGCTCACCAACGGGGGAGGGCTACAATGAGCAGTTCTTC. It translates to CASSPTGEGYNEQFF.